One and the same sample provided the 8 T cell receptor beta chains below, sequenced in a study of cytomegalovirus exposure and HLA in healthy donors. The PCR was carried out with 60 Vbeta primers and 13 Jbeta primers. Here immunoSEQ multiplex PCR was the method, and the copy in TCRdb shows in-frame clones only, minus some. The table records roughly 200,000 clones, 80% of them present only once. Source material: PBMCs. The receptors originated from a boy younger than 18 in good health and CMV-seronegative.

This sequence joins TRBV30 and TRBJ1-3; D uncertain. Trimming took off 3 bases at V and 0 bases at J, with 15 bases between the two ends. Germline CDR1 GTSNPN, CDR2 SVGIG (reference sequence). This CDR3 region has 16 residues. The CDR3 loop reads CAWSFTYIFSGNTIYF. CDR3 bases: TGTGCCTGGAGCTTTACATACATTTTCTCTGGAAACACCATATATTTT.

The gene calls are TRBV27 and TRBJ1-5; TRBD1 is a possible D gene (5 bases). This CDR3 region has 15 residues. The germline CDR1 and CDR2 sequences are MNHEY and SMNVEV (reference sequence). Trimming left V 5 bases short and J 3 bases short, with 14 bases between. CDR3 in amino acids: CASSPLPGNNQPQHF. CDR3 bases: TGTGCCAGCAGTCCCCTGCCAGGGAACAATCAGCCCCAGCATTTT.

The chain uses TRBV21-1 and TRBJ1-5. TRBV21-1 is an annotated pseudogene. CDR3 length equals 14 residues. CDR3 coding DNA: TGTGCCAGCCCGCCCGACAGGCGGGGGCAGCCCCAGCATTTT. Translating gives CASPPDRRGQPQHF.

The chain combines TRBV27 with TRBJ1-2; D is possibly TRBD1 (5 bases). CDR1 and CDR2 from the germline V gene are MNHEY and SMNVEV (reference sequence). V shed 2 bases and J shed 6 bases, with 16 bases lying between them. The CDR3 sequence is 15 residues long. This CDR3 reads CASSLQGSRSNGYTF. CDR3 sequence (DNA): TGTGCCAGCAGTTTACAGGGATCGAGATCGAATGGCTACACCTTC.

This clone was detected a few times. The J gene is TRBJ2-1, the V gene TRBV9, with a tentative D call TRBD2 (6 bases). With 0 bases removed from V and 5 bases from J, the gap between germline ends came to 12 bases. The CDR3 loop spans 15 amino acids. CDR1 and CDR2 (germline): SGDLS, YYNGEE. The CDR3 here is CASSVGAGTNNEQFF. The CDR3 DNA sequence: TGTGCCAGCAGCGTAGGAGCGGGTACTAACAATGAGCAGTTCTTC.

The rearrangement uses TRBV21-1 and TRBJ2-7; TRBD2, the D gene given by the table, was not confirmed from the DNA. TRBV21-1 is noted as a pseudogene. This CDR3 is built from 17 residues. The CDR3 region is CASSTPTGVSGAYEQYF. The CDR3 DNA follows: TGTGCCAGCAGCACTCCTACGGGGGTGTCGGGGGCCTACGAGCAGTACTTC.

A note on this clone: Sequence at one end of the junction differs from germline and may be a read error. The chain couples TRBV15 to TRBJ1-4, with D possibly matching TRBD1 (6 bases). This CDR3 region has 15 residues. Germline V lookup: CDR1 LNHNV, CDR2 YYDKDF (reference sequence). The CDR3 protein is CATSRVGTGNEKLFF. The CDR3 coding sequence is TGTGCCACCAGCAGAGTGGGAACAGGGAATGAGAAACTGTTTTTT.

The chain combines TRBV5-6 with TRBJ1-3; D is ambiguous. The germline CDR1 and CDR2 sequences are SGHDT and YYEEEE. V shed 2 bases and J shed 9 bases, with 18 bases lying between them. The CDR3 totals 15 residues. The CDR3 DNA reads as TGTGCCAGCAGCTTAGGCCGTGGAAAGGAGGGCACCATATATTTT. Its protein product is CASSLGRGKEGTIYF.